There are many counts of the clone carrying this TCR beta chain. Germline CDR1 SNHLY, CDR2 FYNNEI. The CDR3 runs to 15 residues. Trimming cost V 5 bases and J 3 bases, with 15 bases left between them. Time point: longitudinal time-point 1 (baseline). Unsorted libraries were prepared from 2 million PBMCs that had been stored at -80 C. This sample stems from a study of neurological immune-mediated disorders. TCRdb redid the calling of the 5' RACE reads with MiXCR, one entry per CDR3 protein. The table has tens of thousands of distinct CDR3 sequences, around 13% seen once. Sequencing used PBMCs. The chain joins TRBV2 to TRBJ2-3; D gene uncertain. This TCR was recovered from a female donor with HTLV-1-associated myelopathy (HAM/TSP). This CDR3 is CASSYQNPSTDTQYF. CDR3 bases: TGTGCCAGCAGTTATCAGAACCCTTCGACAGATACGCAGTATTTT.